This is a list of T cell receptor beta chains from one sample in a study of CD8 T cells in ankylosing spondylitis. Each CDR3 protein gets one entry after TCRdb re-called the 5' RACE reads with MiXCR. The data show a few hundred thousand distinct CDR3 sequences, with around 16% seen just once and approximately 40% held by the top ten. Sequenced material: blood, either unsorted or a sorted T cell fraction (not recorded which). These receptors were collected from a male donor with ankylosing spondylitis. The CDR3 runs from the conserved cysteine through the conserved F or W. The order of the fields is J gene, clone size, V gene, D gene, CDR3 protein, CDR3 DNA. D genes are given only for firm matches. Part of the rows lack a size; the others show once, few, many or a class for expanded clones.

TRBJ1-1,many,TRBV29-1,.,CSVLPNTEAFF,TGCAGCGTTTTGCCTAACACTGAAGCTTTCTTT
TRBJ2-7,.,TRBV29-1,.,CSALTGQSYEQYF,TGCAGCGCCTTAACTGGACAGTCCTACGAGCAGTACTTC
TRBJ2-2,few,TRBV20-1,.,CSARDHTGSLTGELFF,TGCAGTGCTAGAGATCACACCGGCTCACTCACCGGGGAGCTGTTTTTT
TRBJ2-7,few,TRBV29-1,.,CSVEGDGPGSYEQYF,TGCAGCGTTGAGGGTGATGGGCCTGGGTCCTACGAGCAGTACTTC
TRBJ2-1,.,TRBV11-1,TRBD2,CASSRLAGDWISYNEQFF,TGTGCCAGCAGCCGACTAGCGGGAGATTGGATCTCCTACAATGAGCAGTTCTTC
TRBJ1-3,few,TRBV20-1,.,CSARDPNTGPSGNTIYF,TGCAGTGCTAGAGATCCAAACACAGGTCCCTCTGGAAACACCATATATTTT
TRBJ2-1,few,TRBV6-6,.,CASSYAQNNEQFF,TGTGCCAGCAGTTATGCACAGAACAATGAGCAGTTCTTC
TRBJ2-2,few,TRBV7-2,.,CASSSGGTGELFF,TGTGCCAGCAGCTCAGGGGGGACCGGGGAGCTGTTTTTT
TRBJ1-1,.,TRBV30,.,CAWTPTGTEAFF,TGTGCCTGGACCCCGACGGGGACTGAAGCTTTCTTT
TRBJ1-1,few,TRBV6-6,.,CASSIPGGSEAFF,TGTGCCAGCAGCATACCGGGGGGGTCTGAAGCTTTCTTT
TRBJ2-3,few,TRBV27,TRBD2,CASSLASGRSDTQYF,TGTGCCAGCAGTTTAGCTAGCGGGAGGTCGGATACGCAGTATTTT
TRBJ2-1,.,TRBV9,TRBD2,CASSPPLAGSYNEQFF,TGTGCCAGCAGCCCCCCATTAGCGGGCTCCTACAATGAGCAGTTCTTC
TRBJ2-5,.,TRBV10-2,TRBD2,CASRGTSGSGETQYF,TGCGCCAGCAGGGGGACTAGCGGGAGCGGGGAGACCCAGTACTTC
TRBJ2-7,few,TRBV4-1,TRBD1,CASSQGPMVGQGVYEQYF,TGCGCCAGCAGCCAAGGGCCCATGGTGGGACAGGGCGTATACGAGCAGTACTTC
TRBJ2-7,few,TRBV6-1,TRBD1,CASSGGQGGEQYF,TGTGCCAGCAGTGGGGGACAGGGCGGCGAGCAGTACTTC
TRBJ2-7,.,TRBV10-3,.,CAISEFSSVYEQYF,TGTGCCATCAGTGAGTTTAGTAGCGTCTACGAGCAGTACTTC
TRBJ2-3,.,TRBV20-1,TRBD2,CSARGSGSKGTNFNTQYF,TGCAGTGCTAGAGGTTCGGGTTCTAAGGGGACTAACTTCAATACGCAGTATTTT
TRBJ2-5,few,TRBV27,.,CASSREVDQETQYF,TGTGCCAGCAGTAGAGAAGTGGATCAAGAGACCCAGTACTTC
TRBJ2-3,.,TRBV24-1,.,CATSMSSTDTQYF,TGTGCCACCAGTATGAGCAGCACAGATACGCAGTATTTT
TRBJ2-7,.,TRBV10-3,.,CAISETGDYEQYF,TGTGCCATCAGTGAGACAGGCGACTACGAGCAGTACTTC
TRBJ1-4,few,TRBV7-9,.,CASSVLSGATNEKLFF,TGTGCCAGCAGCGTCCTAAGTGGGGCAACTAATGAAAAACTGTTTTTT
TRBJ2-1,many,TRBV12-3/TRBV12-4,.,CASSSRLELSYNEQFF,TGTGCCAGCAGCTCCCGACTAGAGCTCTCCTACAATGAGCAGTTCTTC
TRBJ2-7,few,TRBV2,TRBD1,CASSPRLGQGHEQYF,TGTGCCAGCAGTCCCCGACTCGGACAGGGCCACGAGCAGTACTTC
TRBJ1-2,many,TRBV20-1,.,CSARGRDYGYTF,TGCAGTGCTAGAGGGAGGGATTACGGCTACACCTTC
TRBJ2-1,.,TRBV13,.,CASSLRDTQGYNEQFF,TGTGCCAGCAGCTTGAGGGACACTCAGGGCTACAATGAGCAGTTCTTC
TRBJ1-4,.,TRBV29-1,.,CSVKDGEKLFF,TGCAGCGTTAAGGACGGTGAAAAACTGTTTTTT
TRBJ2-1,few,TRBV13,TRBD2,CASSSRDLGLAGLNEQFF,TGTGCCAGCAGCTCCCGGGACCTTGGACTAGCGGGTTTAAATGAGCAGTTCTTC
TRBJ2-5,.,TRBV5-1,TRBD2,CASSLVAGGPQETQYF,TGCGCCAGCAGCTTGGTAGCGGGAGGGCCCCAAGAGACCCAGTACTTC
TRBJ1-1,.,TRBV29-1,TRBD1,CSVAGQGFNTEAFF,TGCAGCGTTGCGGGACAGGGGTTTAACACTGAAGCTTTCTTT
TRBJ2-1,many,TRBV2,.,CASRDESSYNEQFF,TGTGCCAGCAGGGACGAGAGCTCCTACAATGAGCAGTTCTTC
TRBJ1-5,many,TRBV29-1,.,CSVVVGMESNQPQHF,TGCAGCGTTGTTGTTGGTATGGAAAGCAATCAGCCCCAGCATTTT
TRBJ2-1,few,TRBV27,.,CASGPGSGYNEQFF,TGTGCCAGCGGCCCGGGAAGCGGTTACAATGAGCAGTTCTTC
TRBJ2-1,once,TRBV19,TRBD2,CASSIAVGGFYNEQFF,TGTGCCAGTAGTATAGCTGTGGGAGGGTTCTACAATGAGCAGTTCTTC
TRBJ2-7,many,TRBV4-1,TRBD1,CASSQDRGIYYEQYF,TGCGCCAGCAGCCAGGACAGGGGTATCTACTACGAGCAGTACTTC
TRBJ1-1,few,TRBV4-1,TRBD1,CASRGQGETEAFF,TGCGCCAGCAGGGGACAGGGAGAAACTGAAGCTTTCTTT
TRBJ1-1,.,TRBV19,.,CASSTYLFLNTEAFF,TGTGCCAGTAGTACATATTTGTTTCTGAACACTGAAGCTTTCTTT
TRBJ2-4,few,TRBV11-1,.,CASSDPGPSGSRAKNIQYF,TGTGCCAGCAGCGACCCCGGGCCCTCGGGTTCAAGAGCCAAAAACATTCAGTACTTC
TRBJ2-7,.,TRBV27,TRBD1,CASSAGQALYEQYF,TGTGCCAGCAGTGCGGGACAGGCGCTCTACGAGCAGTACTTC
TRBJ2-1,.,TRBV9,.,CASSVAGVNEQFF,TGTGCCAGCAGCGTAGCGGGGGTTAATGAGCAGTTCTTC
TRBJ2-3,.,TRBV28,.,CASSFTSSGTDTQYF,TGTGCCAGCAGTTTCACTAGCAGCGGGACAGATACGCAGTATTTT
TRBJ2-5,.,TRBV6-1,.,CASMMWGATETQYF,TGTGCCAGCATGATGTGGGGGGCTACGGAGACCCAGTACTTC
TRBJ2-5,.,TRBV3-1,.,CASSQEVPGETQYF,TGTGCCAGCAGCCAAGAAGTGCCTGGGGAGACCCAGTACTTC
TRBJ2-1,few,TRBV4-3,.,CASSQDRGTLYNEQFF,TGCGCCAGCAGCCAAGATCGGGGTACCCTGTACAATGAGCAGTTCTTC
TRBJ2-1,.,TRBV21-1,.,CASSKATDRGNEQFF,TGTGCCAGCAGCAAAGCGACCGACAGGGGGAATGAGCAGTTCTTC
TRBJ1-5,.,TRBV4-1,.,CASSQVQNSNQPQHF,TGCGCCAGCAGCCAAGTGCAGAATAGCAATCAGCCCCAGCATTTT
TRBJ1-2,.,TRBV5-1,TRBD1,CASSLAGQGPANYGYTF,TGCGCCAGCAGCTTGGCGGGACAGGGGCCGGCTAACTATGGCTACACCTTC
TRBJ2-5,.,TRBV4-3,TRBD1,CASSQGTGERETQYF,TGCGCCAGCAGCCAAGGGACAGGGGAACGGGAGACCCAGTACTTC
TRBJ1-5,.,TRBV15,TRBD1,CATEPGGAGQPQHF,TGTGCCACCGAACCAGGGGGCGCGGGTCAGCCCCAGCATTTT
TRBJ1-1,.,TRBV21-1,.,CASSKAYGTPMNTEAFF,TGTGCCAGCAGCAAAGCTTACGGAACCCCCATGAACACTGAAGCTTTCTTT
TRBJ2-1,.,TRBV7-2,.,CASSSPEWDAYNEQFF,TGTGCCAGCAGCTCACCTGAGTGGGACGCCTACAATGAGCAGTTCTTC
TRBJ2-1,few,TRBV6-2/TRBV6-3,.,CASSTEGRGPFNEQFF,TGTGCCAGCAGTACCGAGGGGCGGGGGCCATTCAATGAGCAGTTCTTC
TRBJ2-1,.,TRBV19,.,CASSGGWGEDDEQFF,TGTGCCAGTAGTGGAGGATGGGGGGAGGACGATGAGCAGTTCTTC
TRBJ2-1,many,TRBV29-1,.,CSVEGASVRPNEQFF,TGCAGCGTTGAAGGGGCATCCGTAAGACCCAATGAGCAGTTCTTC
TRBJ2-5,.,TRBV3-1,.,CASRRHRELEETQYF,TGTGCCAGCAGGCGACACAGGGAGTTAGAAGAGACCCAGTACTTC
TRBJ2-7,few,TRBV19,TRBD2,CASSIWSSGSDEQYF,TGTGCCAGTAGTATATGGTCTAGCGGGAGCGACGAGCAGTACTTC
TRBJ1-1,.,TRBV20-1,.,CTPVNTEAFF,TGCACCCCAGTGAACACTGAAGCTTTCTTT
TRBJ1-3,.,TRBV12-3/TRBV12-4,.,CASSLRGDGNTIYF,TGTGCCAGCAGTTTAAGAGGGGATGGAAACACCATATATTTT
TRBJ2-1,few,TRBV11-2,TRBD2,CASSPLGGLLRSYNEQFF,TGTGCCAGCAGCCCCCTCGGGGGACTACTTCGCTCCTACAATGAGCAGTTCTTC
TRBJ2-1,few,TRBV20-1,.,CSARDLEGLINEQFF,TGCAGTGCTAGAGATTTGGAGGGGCTGATCAATGAGCAGTTCTTC